This T cell receptor beta chain derives from a study of blood T cell repertoires in COVID-19. Across the study: Donors in the United States, Italy and Spain gave samples during acute or convalescent COVID-19. From T cells, B-cell-depleted T cells, or PBMCs came the material, which was cDNA or gDNA.

In the original workflow: Amplification from reference gene primers served as the basis for estimated nucleated cell counts. Produced via immunoSEQ multiplex PCR; TCRdb's table is partial and in-frame only. V and J calls and clone size follow that table, whereas D and trimming were derived from the DNA. The profile shows about 64,000 clones, around 80% of them singletons. Followed over time, Seattle patients had been enrolled while infection was active. Germline loops: CDR1 MNHNS, CDR2 SASEGT. The V gene end was trimmed by 4 bases and the J gene end by 7 bases; junction bases not matched to a gene: 11. This CDR3 is built from 16 residues. The sample holds a few counts of this clone.

Input material: peripheral blood. The V gene is TRBV6-1, the J gene TRBJ2-7; 12 bases are a match to TRBD1. This clonotype originated in a man between 60 and 70 years old with COVID-19, enrolled during active disease. The CDR3 reads CASSGLPGQGAQEQYF. For the CDR3, the DNA is TGTGCCAGCAGTGGATTACCGGGACAGGGGGCTCAGGAGCAGTACTTC.